This T cell receptor beta chain emerged from a study of response to subunit inactivated influenza vaccine. A few counts support this clonotype. TCRdb reprocessed the RT-PCR reads via MiXCR and lists one record per CDR3 protein. The table lists 550,000 to 800,000 distinct CDR3 sequences, approximately 13% of them singletons. The receptor comes from a man aged 50 to 60 who received an inactivated influenza vaccine. The sample was PBMCs from blood, taken around two weeks before vaccination.

The CDR3 sequence is CASSLVQGGEKLFF. The CDR3 bases are TGTGCCAGCAGTTTAGTCCAGGGAGGAGAAAAACTGTTTTTT. The chain carries TRBV12-3 or TRBV12-4 and TRBJ1-4; D perhaps matches TRBD1 (5 bases). This CDR3 is 14 amino acids long. Trimming took 1 base from V and 8 from J, leaving 11 bases between them.